This T cell receptor beta chain was captured by sequencing in a study of graft-versus-host responses after intestinal transplantation. In the study overall: Every recipient underwent anti-thymocyte globulin induction, then tacrolimus and steroids for roughly 3 years.

Study-wide findings and caveats: Some GvH clones were seen earlier in gut or blood, suggesting intestinal origin.

In germline, CDR1 is SGHAT, CDR2 FQNNGV. Trimming removed 4 bases from V and 6 bases from J, with 7 bases in between. The CDR3 length is 11 residues. For this clone: The antigen remains undetermined.

TCRdb's copy holds only in-frame clones and misses some; the assay was immunoSEQ multiplex PCR. The sample includes roughly 80,000 clones, roughly 91% of them seen just once. The sequenced sample was unstimulated CD8+ T cells sorted from spleen or lymph node cells, obtained before transplant. The TCR comes from a human donor who was the organ donor for an intestinal transplant. The rearrangement links TRBV11-2 to TRBJ2-7; D is ambiguous. This CDR3 is CASSSGPEQYF. The CDR3 nucleotides are TGTGCCAGCAGCTCCGGGCCCGAGCAGTACTTC.